Following are 32 T cell receptor beta chains from one sample sequenced in a study of beta chain features in type 1 diabetes. Reverse transcription of all isolated RNA meant that expressed TCRB transcripts were sequenced. Only in-frame clones appear in the TCRdb table, and some are missing; sequencing was by immunoSEQ multiplex PCR. The profile shows roughly 500,000 clones, over 9.5% of them singletons. The specimen was naive CD4+ T cells from blood. The receptors were gathered from a woman aged 18-30 years in good health.

This clone was detected a few times. This rearrangement joins TRBV7-2 to TRBJ1-6; 9 bases align to TRBD1. This CDR3 comprises 14 residues. Trimming at V came to 5 bases and at J to 7 bases, leaving 3 bases not matched to a gene. Germline V lookup: CDR1 SGHTA, CDR2 FQGNSA. Here the CDR3 DNA reads TGTGCCAGCAGCCCGGACAGGGGAAATTCACCCCTCCACTTT. The encoded protein is CASSPDRGNSPLHF.

This clone has a handful of counts. The gene calls are TRBV29-1 and TRBJ2-1; D is perhaps TRBD1 or TRBD2 (6 bases each). The ends were cut back, 6 bases at V and 8 bases at J, with 17 bases in the middle. The germline V gene encodes CDR1 SQVTM and CDR2 ANQGSEA. The CDR3 loop spans 13 amino acids. The CDR3 is CSVARGLVDEQFF. The CDR3 bases are TGCAGCGTAGCTCGGGGGCTTGTCGATGAGCAGTTCTTC.

This clone was observed a handful of times. This sequence joins TRBV4-3 and TRBJ2-2; TRBD2 agrees at 9 bases. This CDR3 spans 15 amino acids. Germline CDR1 reads LGHNA; CDR2 reads YSLEER. Germline trimming cut 4 bases from V and 4 bases from J; bases unmatched to any gene: 4. The CDR3 loop reads CASSRSGGITGELFF. For the CDR3, the DNA is TGCGCCAGCAGCCGCAGCGGGGGGATCACCGGGGAGCTGTTTTTT.

V and J are TRBV5-4 and TRBJ2-3; D might be TRBD1 (7 bases). The germline V and J ends were trimmed by 1 base and 3 bases, with 12 bases remaining between them. The germline CDR1 and CDR2 sequences are SGHNT and YYREEE (reference sequence). The CDR3 is made up of 15 amino acids. The CDR3 protein is CASSLLSGGTDTQYF. The CDR3 DNA reads as TGTGCCAGCAGCTTGTTGTCAGGGGGGACAGATACGCAGTATTTT. The whole variable domain, filled in from reference TRBV5-4 and TRBJ2-3, reads ETGVTQSPTHLIKTRGQQVTLRCSSQSGHNTVSWYQQALGQGPQFIFQYYREEENGRGNFPPRFSGLQFPNYSSELNVNALELDDSALYLCASSLLSGGTDTQYFGPGTRLTVL.

The V gene is TRBV7-2, the J gene TRBJ1-1; D possibly corresponds to TRBD1 (5 bases). The CDR3 runs to 15 residues. The germline V gene encodes CDR1 SGHTA and CDR2 FQGNSA. The germline V and J ends were trimmed by 5 bases and 0 bases, with 13 bases remaining between them. The DNA for the CDR3 is TGTGCCAGCAGCCAACTACTCAGGGTGAACACTGAAGCTTTCTTT. This gives the protein CASSQLLRVNTEAFF.

This clone has a handful of counts. This chain joins TRBV5-5 and TRBJ2-3; D is unresolved. CDR3 length: 12 residues. Trimming cost V 4 bases and J 5 bases, with 8 bases left between them. The germline gives CDR1 SGHKS, CDR2 YYEKEE (reference sequence). The CDR3 bases are TGTGCCAGCAGCCCCTTAGAAGATACGCAGTATTTT. This gives the protein CASSPLEDTQYF.

The chain couples TRBV7-3 to TRBJ2-5, with D perhaps assigned TRBD1 or TRBD2 (5 bases each). Trimming removed 0 bases from V and 7 bases from J, with 15 bases in between. CDR3 length: 15 residues. Germline CDR1 SGHTA, CDR2 FQGTGA. The CDR3 sequence is CASSLTGDGKGTQYF. DNA of the CDR3: TGTGCCAGCAGCTTAACGGGGGACGGTAAAGGGACCCAGTACTTC.

This clone turned up a few times. This sequence joins TRBV30 and TRBJ1-2; weak D call: TRBD1 (6 bases). Germline values: CDR1 GTSNPN, CDR2 SVGIG (reference sequence). CDR3 length equals 12 residues. CDR3 residues: CARDTQGDGYTF. The CDR3 DNA reads as TGTGCGCGGGACACACAGGGAGATGGCTACACCTTC.

The V gene is TRBV5-1, the J gene TRBJ2-5; tentative D call: TRBD2 (5 bases). The CDR3 runs 17 residues. Germline-derived CDR1 and CDR2 are SGHRS and YFSETQ. V was clipped by 0 bases and J by 4 bases, with 19 bases between them. The CDR3 spells CASSLANPTLLAETQYF. The DNA of the CDR3 is TGCGCCAGCAGCTTGGCCAATCCGACCCTGCTAGCAGAGACCCAGTACTTC.

The genes are TRBV7-6 and TRBJ2-6; D is undetermined. V was pared by 2 bases and J by 2 bases, with 10 bases between. The CDR3 extends over 16 amino acids. Per germline, CDR1 SGHVS and CDR2 FNYEAQ. CDR3 DNA: TGTGCCAGCAGCTTAAGCCAGGTTCCTGGGGCCAACGTCCTGACTTTC. As protein: CASSLSQVPGANVLTF.

This clone was observed a handful of times. This chain links TRBV30 with TRBJ1-1; the D gene is possibly TRBD1 (6 bases). The CDR3 has 14 amino acids. V dropped 4 bases and J dropped 0 bases, with 12 bases sitting between them. Germline V gene data show CDR1 as GTSNPN and CDR2 as SVGIG (reference sequence). As DNA, the CDR3 is TGTGCCTGGAAAGGACAGTCGATGAACACTGAAGCTTTCTTT. The encoded protein is CAWKGQSMNTEAFF.

The V and J genes are TRBV28 and TRBJ2-7; D is unresolved. Germline V gene lookup returns CDR1 MDHEN and CDR2 SYDVKM. Trimming cost V 1 base and J 4 bases, with 2 bases left between them. The CDR3 spans 11 residues. The CDR3 protein is CASSLLYEQYF. CDR3 nucleotides: TGTGCCAGCAGTTTATTGTACGAGCAGTACTTC. Together with reference TRBV28 and TRBJ2-7, the CDR3 gives the full variable domain: DVKVTQSSRYLVKRTGEKVFLECVQDMDHENMFWYRQDPGLGLRLIYFSYDVKMKEKGDIPEGYSVSREKKERFSLILESASTNQTSMYLCASSLLYEQYFGPGTRLTVT.

The chain recombines TRBV5-4 with TRBJ2-7; 8 nucleotides match TRBD1. V dropped 2 bases and J dropped 4; count of bases not matched to a gene: 5. The CDR3 runs to 14 residues. Germline assignment: CDR1 SGHNT and CDR2 YYREEE (reference sequence). The CDR3 DNA sequence: TGTGCCAGCAGCTTATACAGGGGGGATTACGAGCAGTACTTC. Translated, it gives CASSLYRGDYEQYF.

This clone was seen a few times. The chain is built from TRBV29-1 and TRBJ1-5; D might be TRBD1 (5 bases). Per germline, CDR1 SQVTM and CDR2 ANQGSEA. Deletions cut 4 bases from V and 4 bases from J, with 11 bases between. The CDR3 is 13 amino acids. CDR3 loop: CSVVDGGNQPQHF. CDR3 DNA sequence: TGCAGCGTTGTTGACGGGGGTAATCAGCCCCAGCATTTT.

In its sample, this clone was seen a few times. The V and J genes are TRBV7-8 and TRBJ1-2; D call uncertain. CDR1 is SGHVS and CDR2 is FQNEAQ in the germline V gene. CDR3 length: 12 amino acids. The ends were cut back, 5 bases at V and 8 bases at J, with 12 bases in the middle. The CDR3 DNA reads TGTGCCAGCAGCAGGGATAAGGTCGGCTACACCTTC. This gives the protein CASSRDKVGYTF.

Points on this clone: This sample also contains other DNA sequences that code for the same CDR3. This chain connects TRBV5-1 to TRBJ2-1; D possibly corresponds to TRBD2 (6 bases). CDR1 SGHRS and CDR2 YFSETQ come from the germline V gene. The CDR3 totals 13 residues. Trimming stripped 4 bases from V and 5 bases from J, with 10 bases between. The CDR3 region is CASSAGRHNEQFF. The CDR3 DNA follows: TGCGCCAGCAGCGCGGGACGTCACAATGAGCAGTTCTTC.

V and J are TRBV29-1 and TRBJ1-1, with 8 bases aligning to TRBD1. The V and J ends lost 6 bases and 1 base, in that order; junction bases with no gene match: 4. The CDR3 sequence is 13 residues long. The germline gives CDR1 SQVTM, CDR2 ANQGSEA. CDR3 protein: CSVTGTGNTEAFF. In nucleotides, the CDR3 is TGCAGCGTCACGGGGACAGGGAACACTGAAGCTTTCTTT.

This clone came up a few times. The chain combines TRBV7-2 with TRBJ2-1, with 15 bases lining up with TRBD2. J lost 6 bases, V lost 4 bases, and 1 base had no gene match. Germline CDR1 SGHTA, CDR2 FQGNSA. The CDR3 loop spans 15 amino acids. The CDR3 loop is CASSSGLAGGNEQFF. The CDR3 bases are TGTGCCAGCAGCTCGGGACTAGCGGGAGGCAATGAGCAGTTCTTC.

J is TRBJ1-4 and V is TRBV25-1, with a weak D call TRBD1 (5 bases). V lost 1 base to trimming and J lost 3 bases, with 12 bases between them. Germline assignment: CDR1 MGHDK and CDR2 SYGVNS. This CDR3 comprises 16 residues. Written as DNA, the CDR3 is TGTGCCAGCAGTGAATTAAGCGGGGGAGCTAATGAAAAACTGTTTTTT. Its translation is CASSELSGGANEKLFF.

This clone was recorded a few times. The chain uses TRBV14 and TRBJ2-1; 7 nucleotides line up with TRBD2. Germline CDR1 reads SGHDN; CDR2 reads FVKESK. Trimming at V came to 0 bases and at J to 8 bases, leaving 10 bases not matched to a gene. The CDR3 is 16 amino acids. Here the CDR3 reads CASSQERGRVIDEQFF. CDR3 DNA sequence: TGTGCCAGCAGCCAAGAACGAGGGAGGGTTATCGATGAGCAGTTCTTC.

This clone has only a few counts. The chain combines TRBV18 with TRBJ1-4; D remains unclear. V lost 5 bases, J lost 0 bases, and 7 bases lay in between. CDR1 is KGHSH, CDR2 LQKENI, per germline. This CDR3 region has 14 residues. The CDR3 sequence is CASSRTSTNEKLFF. CDR3 DNA: TGTGCCAGCTCAAGGACCTCAACTAATGAAAAACTGTTTTTT.

This clone was counted a few times. The J gene is TRBJ2-1, the V gene TRBV30; 8 bases align to TRBD2. V trimming: 1 base; J trimming: 1 base; junction bases outside the gene matches: 9. The CDR3 consists of 17 residues. Germline V gene data show CDR1 as GTSNPN and CDR2 as SVGIG (reference sequence). The CDR3 region is CAWSALSGRGSYNEQFF. In DNA form, the CDR3 reads TGTGCCTGGAGTGCGTTAAGCGGGAGAGGGTCCTACAATGAGCAGTTCTTC.

This clone was counted a few times. This chain links TRBV29-1 with TRBJ1-1, with 8 bases that match TRBD1. Germline CDR1 SQVTM, CDR2 ANQGSEA. The CDR3 is made up of 13 amino acids. V was pared by 7 bases and J by 4 bases, with 8 bases of the junction left unmatched. CDR3 amino acids: CSAVRGRGTEAFF. Written as DNA, the CDR3 is TGCAGCGCCGTCAGGGGGCGCGGCACTGAAGCTTTCTTT.

V usage is TRBV4-1 and J usage is TRBJ2-4; no reliable D call. Germline V gene lookup returns CDR1 MGHRA and CDR2 YSYEKL. V was shortened by 0 bases and J by 9 bases, with 15 bases between the two germline ends. The CDR3 loop spans 15 amino acids. The DNA of the CDR3 is TGCGCCAGCAGCCAAGATTCGCAAGTTATGGTCATTCAGTACTTC. Protein: CASSQDSQVMVIQYF.

This clone was found a few times. The chain links TRBV23-1 to TRBJ2-1; the D gene is possibly TRBD1 (5 bases). TRBV23-1 is known as an ORF, though its function is uncertain. The germline V and J ends were trimmed by 2 bases and 6 bases, with 11 bases remaining between them. The CDR3 covers 14 residues. Written as DNA, the CDR3 is TGCGCCAGCAGTCAAGGCGCAGGGATCAATGAGCAGTTCTTC. As protein: CASSQGAGINEQFF.

This clone was seen a single time. V and J are TRBV7-2 and TRBJ2-5, with TRBD2 matching 7 bases. The ends lost 5 bases at V and 5 bases at J; junction bases unmatched: 17. CDR1 and CDR2 (germline): SGHTA, FQGNSA. The CDR3 has 17 amino acids. CDR3 bases: TGTGCCAGCAGCCTAGAGGGCGGGAGACCCGCACGGGAGACCCAGTACTTC. Translating gives CASSLEGGRPARETQYF.

CDR3 nucleotides: TGTGCCAGCAGCCCCCGGGAGAGAATTTATGGCTACACCTTC. This gives the protein CASSPRERIYGYTF. The chain has TRBV11-2 and TRBJ1-2; no definite D call. Germline-derived CDR1 and CDR2 are SGHAT and FQNNGV. The CDR3 runs to 14 residues. Trimming took off 5 bases at V and 5 bases at J, with 15 bases between the two ends.

For the CDR3, the DNA is TGTGCCAGCAGCGCCCCCGGGACAGGGGGCGTAGCTTTCTTT. Translating gives CASSAPGTGGVAFF. This rearrangement joins TRBV7-2 to TRBJ1-1, with 12 bases aligning to TRBD1. With 5 bases clipped from V and 10 bases from J, the junction kept 8 bases outside the gene matches. The CDR3 contains 14 residues. Germline values: CDR1 SGHTA, CDR2 FQGNSA.

The table lists this clone with a few counts. The chain recombines TRBV5-4 with TRBJ2-7; TRBD1 matches 9 bases. Looked up from germline, CDR1 is SGHNT and CDR2 is YYREEE (reference sequence). The length of the CDR3 is 16 residues. Germline trimming cut 0 bases from V and 3 bases from J; bases unmatched to any gene: 7. CDR3 protein: CASSLGGTGRGYEQYF. DNA for the CDR3: TGTGCCAGCAGCTTGGGGGGGACAGGGCGCGGCTACGAGCAGTACTTC. Full variable domain (outside the CDR3, taken from reference TRBV5-4 and TRBJ2-7): ETGVTQSPTHLIKTRGQQVTLRCSSQSGHNTVSWYQQALGQGPQFIFQYYREEENGRGNFPPRFSGLQFPNYSSELNVNALELDDSALYLCASSLGGTGRGYEQYFGPGTRLTVT.

There are a few counts of this clone. This chain joins TRBV19 and TRBJ1-2; D perhaps matches TRBD1 (5 bases). V was cut by 3 bases and J by 7 bases, with 9 bases left in between. The germline gives CDR1 LNHDA, CDR2 SQIVND (reference sequence). This CDR3 is 12 amino acids long. This CDR3 reads CASSIMGRGYTF. In nucleotides, the CDR3 is TGTGCCAGTAGTATCATGGGACGTGGCTACACCTTC.

This sequence joins TRBV28 and TRBJ2-7; D is possibly TRBD1 (5 bases). Per the germline V gene, CDR1 is MDHEN and CDR2 is SYDVKM. This CDR3 contains 15 residues. The CDR3 loop reads CASSLSRALSNEQYV. In DNA, the CDR3 is TGTGCCAGCAGTTTGTCCAGGGCACTCTCCAACGAGCAGTACGTC.

This clone has more than one count but fewer than ten. The chain couples TRBV14 to TRBJ1-2; D is unclear. The V gene's germline CDR1 is SGHDN and CDR2 FVKESK. V lost 1 base, J lost 2 bases, and 11 bases lay in between. The CDR3 consists of 15 residues. In nucleotides, the CDR3 is TGTGCCAGCAGCCAAGGCCCCGGAGGGAACTATGGCTACACCTTC. Its translation is CASSQGPGGNYGYTF.